Listed below are T cell receptor beta chains from one sample, sequenced in a study of cytomegalovirus exposure and HLA in healthy donors. Clones were read by immunoSEQ multiplex PCR, and TCRdb kept only the in-frame ones, dropping some. This table has around 53,000 clones, roughly 85% appearing once. Material for sequencing was PBMCs. Receptor source: a man aged 25-45 years in good health and CMV-seronegative. The conserved cysteine and the conserved F or W are not part of the CDR3 here. For some rows the clone size is stated as once, few or many, or as a class when expanded; others skip it.

J: TRBJ1-1
length: 10
size: few
V: TRBV10-3
CDR3: AISGVNTEAF

J: TRBJ1-1
length: 12
size: .
V: TRBV7-8
CDR3: ASSLGDRAAEAF

J: TRBJ2-5
length: 11
size: .
V: TRBV2
CDR3: ASKDRGHETQY

J: TRBJ1-2
length: 12
size: few
V: TRBV4-2
CDR3: ASSHLSGDNGYT

J: TRBJ1-1
length: 14
size: .
V: TRBV5-4
CDR3: ASSSLGASANTEAF

J: TRBJ1-4
length: 13
size: .
V: TRBV5-6
CDR3: ASSLTGTGDEKLF

J: TRBJ2-3
length: 16
size: .
V: TRBV19
CDR3: ASTRSSGQGAQIVGQY

J: .
length: 11
size: .
V: TRBV6-6
CDR3: ASRGQGRYEQY

J: TRBJ1-2
length: 15
size: few
V: TRBV7-3
CDR3: ASSLNPHPKGNYGYT

J: TRBJ2-5
length: 12
size: .
V: TRBV18
CDR3: ASSPQGQRETQY

J: TRBJ2-4
length: 11
size: once
V: TRBV12-5
CDR3: ASARESGNIQY

J: TRBJ2-2
length: 13
size: .
V: TRBV6-1
CDR3: ASSEAASNTGELF

J: TRBJ2-1
length: 16
size: .
V: TRBV5-1
CDR3: ASSLGYLPGQGVHEQF

J: TRBJ1-2
length: 12
size: .
V: TRBV6-1
CDR3: ASSEMGQNYGYT

J: TRBJ1-3
length: 13
size: .
V: TRBV6-5
CDR3: ASSYGQNPGNTIY

J: TRBJ1-1
length: 11
size: .
V: TRBV2
CDR3: ASNPQGNTEAF

J: TRBJ2-3
length: 11
size: .
V: TRBV28
CDR3: ASTGGGSDTQY

J: TRBJ2-7
length: 13
size: .
V: TRBV9
CDR3: ASSARQGSSNEQY

J: TRBJ2-1
length: 13
size: .
V: TRBV27
CDR3: ASSFRAGNYNEQF

J: TRBJ2-1
length: 18
size: .
V: TRBV5-4
CDR3: ASSLSGTSVYWGSYNEQF

J: TRBJ1-4
length: 12
size: .
V: TRBV30
CDR3: AWNAQGAYEKLF

J: TRBJ1-2
length: 12
size: few
V: TRBV19
CDR3: ASSPQGPNYGYT

J: TRBJ2-7
length: 12
size: .
V: TRBV7-2
CDR3: ASSLGLLANEQY

J: TRBJ2-6
length: 13
size: .
V: TRBV6-5
CDR3: ASMFESSGANVLT

J: TRBJ2-1
length: 12
size: .
V: TRBV7-9
CDR3: ASSLTGSYNEQF

J: TRBJ1-6
length: 14
size: .
V: TRBV5-8
CDR3: ASSFPGQTLGSPLH

J: TRBJ2-1
length: 12
size: .
V: TRBV7-2
CDR3: ASQRDRIYNEQF

J: TRBJ2-3
length: 11
size: .
V: TRBV30
CDR3: AWSGAGVDTQY

J: TRBJ2-7
length: 14
size: .
V: TRBV25-1
CDR3: ASSAYTGTGAYEQY